A selection of T cell receptor beta chains follows, all from one sample in a study of OX40 agonist ivuxolimab in advanced cancers. The repertoire was sequenced with immunoSEQ multiplex PCR; TCRdb's copy has only in-frame clones and lacks some. The sample has under 150,000 clones; roughly 91% are singletons. The material was CD4+ or CD8+ T cells sorted from blood, obtained in a trial of the OX40 agonist ivuxolimab. Source of these receptors: an adult with an advanced solid tumor such as melanoma, head and neck, liver or kidney cancer. CDR3s include the opening cysteine and the closing phenylalanine or tryptophan. Fields, in order: V gene, clone size, D gene, J gene, CDR3 protein, CDR3 DNA. The D gene is left open where the match is weak. Clone size, where shown, is once, few, many, or a class for clones that have expanded.

v_gene: TRBV7-2; abundance: once; d_gene: .; j_gene: TRBJ1-2; CDR3aa: CASSPTRDGYTF; CDR3nt: TGTGCCAGCAGCCCGACAAGAGATGGCTACACCTTC
v_gene: TRBV5-1; abundance: .; d_gene: .; j_gene: TRBJ2-7; CDR3aa: CASVKEQGNEQYF; CDR3nt: TGCGCCAGCGTCAAGGAACAGGGTAACGAGCAGTACTTC
v_gene: TRBV10-2; abundance: .; d_gene: TRBD1; j_gene: TRBJ2-5; CDR3aa: CASSEPHRGETQYF; CDR3nt: TGCGCCAGCAGTGAGCCCCACAGGGGAGAGACCCAGTACTTC
v_gene: TRBV4-1; abundance: .; d_gene: .; j_gene: TRBJ1-2; CDR3aa: CASSQGGSAVNYGYTF; CDR3nt: TGCGCCAGCAGCCAAGGAGGGTCGGCGGTCAACTATGGCTACACCTTC
v_gene: TRBV21-1; abundance: .; d_gene: .; j_gene: TRBJ1-6; CDR3aa: CASSMRGDRNSPLHF; CDR3nt: TGTGCCAGCAGCATGAGAGGGGACAGGAATTCACCCCTCCACTTT
v_gene: TRBV7-3; abundance: .; d_gene: .; j_gene: TRBJ1-1; CDR3aa: CASSIDEFTEAFF; CDR3nt: TGTGCCAGCAGTATTGACGAGTTCACTGAAGCTTTCTTT
v_gene: TRBV5-1; abundance: .; d_gene: .; j_gene: TRBJ1-6; CDR3aa: CASSPPGGWRDDNSPLHF; CDR3nt: TGCGCCAGCAGCCCCCCCGGAGGATGGAGGGATGATAATTCACCCCTCCACTTT
v_gene: TRBV10-3; abundance: once; d_gene: TRBD1; j_gene: TRBJ1-1; CDR3aa: CAISDTGGVTEAFF; CDR3nt: TGTGCCATCAGTGATACAGGGGGCGTCACTGAAGCTTTCTTT
v_gene: TRBV27; abundance: .; d_gene: .; j_gene: TRBJ1-5; CDR3aa: CASSLSDRQPQHF; CDR3nt: TGTGCCAGCAGTTTATCGGATCGGCAGCCCCAGCATTTT
v_gene: TRBV5-4; abundance: .; d_gene: TRBD1; j_gene: TRBJ2-7; CDR3aa: CASALGQAPYEQYF; CDR3nt: TGTGCCAGCGCTCTCGGACAGGCCCCCTACGAGCAGTACTTC
v_gene: TRBV11-1; abundance: .; d_gene: TRBD1; j_gene: TRBJ1-4; CDR3aa: CASSLLTGEEKLFF; CDR3nt: TGTGCCAGCAGCCTACTGACAGGGGAAGAAAAACTGTTTTTT
v_gene: TRBV6-5; abundance: .; d_gene: TRBD1; j_gene: TRBJ1-4; CDR3aa: CASSWQGAEKLFF; CDR3nt: TGTGCCAGCAGCTGGCAGGGGGCAGAAAAACTGTTTTTT
v_gene: TRBV5-1; abundance: once; d_gene: .; j_gene: TRBJ1-4; CDR3aa: CASSLGPRRAATNEKLFF; CDR3nt: TGCGCCAGCAGCTTAGGGCCCAGGCGGGCTGCAACTAATGAAAAACTGTTTTTT
v_gene: TRBV7-6; abundance: .; d_gene: TRBD1; j_gene: TRBJ2-5; CDR3aa: CASTLWTGNQETQYF; CDR3nt: TGTGCCAGCACCCTGTGGACAGGGAACCAAGAGACCCAGTACTTC
v_gene: TRBV9; abundance: once; d_gene: .; j_gene: TRBJ2-7; CDR3aa: CASSVRDSQGYEQYF; CDR3nt: TGTGCCAGCAGCGTCCGGGACTCCCAGGGCTACGAGCAGTACTTC
v_gene: TRBV19; abundance: .; d_gene: .; j_gene: TRBJ2-1; CDR3aa: CASSTSQGINNEQFF; CDR3nt: TGTGCCAGTAGTACCTCCCAGGGGATAAACAATGAGCAGTTCTTC
v_gene: TRBV11-2; abundance: .; d_gene: .; j_gene: TRBJ2-2; CDR3aa: CASSRDSINTGELFF; CDR3nt: TGTGCCAGCAGCCGGGACTCAATTAACACCGGGGAGCTGTTTTTT
v_gene: TRBV19; abundance: .; d_gene: .; j_gene: TRBJ1-5; CDR3aa: CASSIGGLNQPQHF; CDR3nt: TGTGCCAGTAGTATAGGTGGGTTAAATCAGCCCCAGCATTTT
v_gene: TRBV10-3; abundance: .; d_gene: TRBD2; j_gene: TRBJ2-1; CDR3aa: CAISRLAGAGNEQFF; CDR3nt: TGTGCCATCAGCCGGCTAGCGGGAGCTGGCAATGAGCAGTTCTTC
v_gene: TRBV12-5; abundance: once; d_gene: .; j_gene: TRBJ1-3; CDR3aa: CASGLGAWGSGNTIYF; CDR3nt: TGTGCTAGTGGTTTGGGGGCATGGGGCTCTGGAAACACCATATATTTT
v_gene: TRBV4-1; abundance: .; d_gene: .; j_gene: TRBJ1-1; CDR3aa: CASSRPVGGPEAFF; CDR3nt: TGCGCCAGCAGCCGCCCTGTGGGGGGTCCCGAAGCTTTCTTT
v_gene: TRBV9; abundance: .; d_gene: .; j_gene: TRBJ1-2; CDR3aa: CASSREGSYGYTF; CDR3nt: TGTGCCAGCAGTAGGGAGGGGTCCTATGGCTACACCTTC
v_gene: TRBV7-2; abundance: .; d_gene: TRBD1; j_gene: TRBJ1-2; CDR3aa: CASSFRQGGLHGYTF; CDR3nt: TGTGCCAGCAGCTTTAGACAGGGGGGTCTCCATGGCTACACCTTC
v_gene: TRBV28; abundance: .; d_gene: TRBD2; j_gene: TRBJ2-2; CDR3aa: CASSSPGTSGSGELFF; CDR3nt: TGTGCCAGCAGTTCCCCCGGGACTAGCGGGTCCGGGGAGCTGTTTTTT
v_gene: TRBV9; abundance: .; d_gene: .; j_gene: TRBJ2-3; CDR3aa: CASSVVATDTQYF; CDR3nt: TGTGCCAGCAGCGTAGTGGCGACAGATACGCAGTATTTT
v_gene: TRBV10-3; abundance: once; d_gene: TRBD1; j_gene: TRBJ1-6; CDR3aa: CAISVGGQTPYNSPLHF; CDR3nt: TGTGCCATCAGTGTCGGGGGACAGACCCCATATAATTCACCCCTCCACTTT
v_gene: TRBV12-5; abundance: .; d_gene: TRBD2; j_gene: TRBJ2-5; CDR3aa: CASGLGTSGIGGTQYF; CDR3nt: TGTGCTAGTGGTTTGGGGACTAGCGGGATAGGAGGGACCCAGTACTTC
v_gene: TRBV19; abundance: .; d_gene: .; j_gene: TRBJ2-5; CDR3aa: CASSSRRGTQETQYF; CDR3nt: TGTGCCAGTAGTAGCAGACGGGGAACCCAAGAGACCCAGTACTTC
v_gene: TRBV29-1; abundance: .; d_gene: .; j_gene: TRBJ2-5; CDR3aa: CSARGSVRETQYF; CDR3nt: TGCAGCGCTAGGGGGTCGGTTCGAGAGACCCAGTACTTC
v_gene: TRBV11-2; abundance: .; d_gene: .; j_gene: TRBJ2-7; CDR3aa: CASSLSLSDNYEQYF; CDR3nt: TGTGCCAGCAGCTTAAGCCTATCAGACAACTACGAGCAGTACTTC
v_gene: TRBV5-1; abundance: once; d_gene: .; j_gene: TRBJ2-2; CDR3aa: CASRTDTGELFF; CDR3nt: TGCGCCAGCCGAACAGACACCGGGGAGCTGTTTTTT
v_gene: TRBV4-2; abundance: .; d_gene: TRBD2; j_gene: TRBJ2-1; CDR3aa: CASRLTSGSSYNEQFF; CDR3nt: TGTGCCAGCAGACTGACTAGCGGGAGCTCCTACAATGAGCAGTTCTTC
v_gene: TRBV19; abundance: .; d_gene: TRBD2; j_gene: TRBJ2-5; CDR3aa: CASSRGAGVQETQYF; CDR3nt: TGTGCCAGTAGTAGGGGAGCGGGAGTCCAGGAGACCCAGTACTTC
v_gene: TRBV5-1; abundance: .; d_gene: TRBD2; j_gene: TRBJ2-7; CDR3aa: CASRGGTSGDRGEQYF; CDR3nt: TGCGCCAGCCGCGGAGGGACTAGCGGTGATCGGGGCGAGCAGTACTTC
v_gene: TRBV7-2; abundance: .; d_gene: .; j_gene: TRBJ1-2; CDR3aa: CASSTGYGYTF; CDR3nt: TGTGCCAGCAGCACAGGGTATGGCTACACCTTC
v_gene: TRBV5-6; abundance: .; d_gene: TRBD1; j_gene: TRBJ1-2; CDR3aa: CASSWGQEYGYTF; CDR3nt: TGTGCCAGCAGCTGGGGACAGGAGTATGGCTACACCTTC
v_gene: TRBV28; abundance: .; d_gene: .; j_gene: TRBJ2-6; CDR3aa: CASKVGGAASGANVLTF; CDR3nt: TGTGCCAGCAAAGTTGGCGGGGCGGCCTCTGGGGCCAACGTCCTGACTTTC
v_gene: TRBV5-1; abundance: .; d_gene: .; j_gene: TRBJ2-5; CDR3aa: CASSPTGAYQETQYF; CDR3nt: TGCGCCAGCAGCCCGACAGGAGCGTACCAAGAGACCCAGTACTTC
v_gene: TRBV4-3; abundance: .; d_gene: .; j_gene: TRBJ2-7; CDR3aa: CASSQDRPAEQYF; CDR3nt: TGCGCCAGCAGCCAAGACAGGCCGGCCGAGCAGTACTTC